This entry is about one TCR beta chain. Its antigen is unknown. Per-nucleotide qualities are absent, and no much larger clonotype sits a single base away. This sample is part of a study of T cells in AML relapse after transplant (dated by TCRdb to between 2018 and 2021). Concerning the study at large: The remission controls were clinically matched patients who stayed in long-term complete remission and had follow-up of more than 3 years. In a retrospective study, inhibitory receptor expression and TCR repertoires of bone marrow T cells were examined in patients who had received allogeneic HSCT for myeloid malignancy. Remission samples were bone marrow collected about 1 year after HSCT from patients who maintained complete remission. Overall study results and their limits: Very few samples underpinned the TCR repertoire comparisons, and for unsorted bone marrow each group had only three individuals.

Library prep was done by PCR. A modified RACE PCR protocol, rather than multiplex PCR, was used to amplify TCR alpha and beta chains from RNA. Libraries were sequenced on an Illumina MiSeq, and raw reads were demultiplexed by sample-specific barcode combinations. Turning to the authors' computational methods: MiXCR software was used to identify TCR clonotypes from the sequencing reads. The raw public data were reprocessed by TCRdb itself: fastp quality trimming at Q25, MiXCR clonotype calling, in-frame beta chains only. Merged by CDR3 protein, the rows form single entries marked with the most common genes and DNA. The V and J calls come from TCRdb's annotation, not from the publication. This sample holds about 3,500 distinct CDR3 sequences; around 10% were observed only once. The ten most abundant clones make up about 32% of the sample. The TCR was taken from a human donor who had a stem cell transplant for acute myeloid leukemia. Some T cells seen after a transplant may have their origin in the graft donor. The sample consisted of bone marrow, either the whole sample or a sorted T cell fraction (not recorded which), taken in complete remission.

The DNA reads TGCAGTGCTAGAGATGGGGACACCGGGGAGCTGTTTTTT. Translated, it gives CSARDGDTGELFF. The chain uses TRBV20-1 and TRBJ2-2, with no confidently assigned D gene. Taken from the germline V gene (reference sequence), the CDR1 and CDR2 loops are DFQATT and SNEGSKA. The CDR3 runs 13 residues from the cysteine to the phenylalanine. The read is trimmed to its CDR3 DNA, 39 bases read in frame from base 1. V drops 0 bases and J drops 3 bases, leaving 5 bases in between.